The T cell receptor beta chain described here comes from a study of blood T cell repertoires in COVID-19. Under the authors' procedure: Reference gene primer amplification gave nucleated cell count estimates. Data came from immunoSEQ multiplex PCR; TCRdb stores just in-frame clones and leaves some out. The V and J calls and the clone size are those of that table, but D and trimming were determined from the DNA. The table shows about 200,000 clones, with 85% to 90% occurring only once. The CDR3 extends over 16 amino acids. Losses at the gene ends were 4 bases for V and 4 bases for J; bases not matched to a gene: 7. Per the germline V gene, CDR1 is MGHRA and CDR2 is YSYEKL.

V is TRBV4-1 and J is TRBJ2-1; 10 nucleotides match TRBD2. The sequencing sample was made of PBMCs or T cells enriched from blood (not recorded which). The TCR comes from a man aged 30 to 39 who had recovered from COVID-19. As DNA, the CDR3 is TGCGCCAGCAGCCCGTCCGGACTAGCGGCTTACAATGAGCAGTTCTTC. Translating gives CASSPSGLAAYNEQFF.